This TCR beta chain came from a study of identical twins. Each CDR3 protein gets one entry after TCRdb re-called the 5' RACE reads with MiXCR. The sample includes a few hundred thousand distinct CDR3 sequences, around a tenth seen only once; the top ten take 2.5% to 3%. This clonotype was picked up many times. V lost 6 bases and J 1 base, leaving 9 bases between the germline ends. This CDR3 comprises 13 residues. Germline V CDR1 and CDR2: MNHEY, SMNVEV (reference sequence). These same data were also listed under a study on yellow fever vaccine responses in identical twins.

The receptor was derived from a woman aged 18-35 years in good health. Sequencing was performed on PBMCs. The chain carries TRBV27 and TRBJ2-5, with D tentatively TRBD2 (5 bases). CDR3 protein: CASRGGLQETQYF. The DNA for the CDR3 is TGTGCCAGCAGAGGAGGACTCCAAGAGACCCAGTACTTC.